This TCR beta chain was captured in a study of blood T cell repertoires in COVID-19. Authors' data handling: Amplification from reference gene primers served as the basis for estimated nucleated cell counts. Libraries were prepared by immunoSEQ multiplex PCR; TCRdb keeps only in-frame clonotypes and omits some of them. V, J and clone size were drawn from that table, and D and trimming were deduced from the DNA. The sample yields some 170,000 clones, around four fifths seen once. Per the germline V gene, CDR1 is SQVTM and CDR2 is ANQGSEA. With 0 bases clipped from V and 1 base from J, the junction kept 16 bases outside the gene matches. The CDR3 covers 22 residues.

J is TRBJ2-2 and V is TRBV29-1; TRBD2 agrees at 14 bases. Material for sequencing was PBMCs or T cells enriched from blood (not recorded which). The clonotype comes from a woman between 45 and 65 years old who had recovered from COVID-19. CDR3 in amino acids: CSVEEGGTSGRSGFLNTGELFF. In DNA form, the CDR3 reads TGCAGCGTTGAAGAGGGTGGGACTAGCGGGAGAAGCGGGTTTTTGAACACCGGGGAGCTGTTTTTT.